This TCR beta chain was identified in a study of T-cell reconstitution after alpha-beta-depleted transplantation in children. Unique molecular identifiers were incorporated during preparation of the TCRbeta library. TCRdb re-analysed the PCR reads in MiXCR, keeping a single row per CDR3 protein. The sample gives about 590,000 distinct CDR3 sequences, around 13% of which show up once; roughly 2.3% is in the top ten. This CDR3 region has 11 residues. Germline-derived CDR1 and CDR2 are GTSNPN and SVGIG (reference sequence). Trimming removed 3 bases from V and 3 bases from J, with 2 bases in between. The material was PBMCs, mostly from graft donor cells, obtained 360 days after TCRalphabeta/CD19-depleted stem cell transplant. The sequence was collected from a male patient aged 5 to 17 who had a stem cell transplant for acute myeloid leukemia, so the T cells may come from the graft donor. The chain links TRBV30 to TRBJ2-2; D is undetermined. As DNA, the CDR3 is TGTGCCTGGAGGGACACCGGGGAGCTGTTTTTT. Amino acids: CAWRDTGELFF.